These 28 T cell receptor beta chains share one sample of origin, sequenced in a study of cytomegalovirus exposure and HLA in healthy donors (dated by TCRdb to 2017 to 2019). The receptor library was made with the immunoSEQ multiplex PCR assay. For the multiplex PCR, a mixture combining 60 forward primers for TCR Vbeta segments and 13 reverse primers for TCR Jbeta segments was used. TCRdb carries this immuneACCESS record with in-frame sequences only. Its versions omit some clonotypes, under half of them owing to an unresolved V gene in the studies checked, with the rest unexplained. The table for this sample lists hundreds of thousands of clones; around 80% of them were counted only once. The ten biggest clones cover around 2.8% of the sample. Sequencing was performed on PBMCs. Receptor source: a woman between 55 and 75 years old in good health and CMV-seropositive.

The rearrangement uses TRBV25-1 and TRBJ1-4; no firm D call. V was cut by 3 bases and J by 2 bases, with 4 bases left in between. CDR3 length: 13 amino acids. The germline CDR1 and CDR2 sequences are MGHDK and SYGVNS. The CDR3 is CASSDLTNEKLFF. The CDR3 DNA reads TGTGCCAGCAGTGATCTTACTAATGAAAAACTGTTTTTT.

This clone has more than one count but fewer than ten. This chain uses TRBV5-6 with TRBJ1-4; the match to TRBD1 covers 8 bases. This CDR3 has 15 amino acids. V was clipped by 2 bases and J by 8 bases; unmatched bases: 8. Germline lookup yields CDR1 SGHDT and CDR2 YYEEEE. The CDR3 coding sequence is TGTGCCAGCAGCTTCGGACAGGGAGGGAGCGAAAAACTGTTTTTT. Residues: CASSFGQGGSEKLFF.

This chain connects TRBV6-5 to TRBJ1-1; D perhaps matches TRBD1 (5 bases). The CDR3 spans 13 residues. Germline loops: CDR1 MNHEY, CDR2 SVGAGI. V dropped 6 bases and J dropped 0 bases, with 8 bases sitting between them. The DNA of the CDR3 is TGTGCCAGCAGCAACAGGATGAACACTGAAGCTTTCTTT. Translation gives CASSNRMNTEAFF.

This chain joins TRBV4-1 and TRBJ2-1; 8 bases map to TRBD2. CDR1 MGHRA and CDR2 YSYEKL come from the germline V gene. V gave up 0 bases and J gave up 2 bases; unmatched junction bases: 12. CDR3 length equals 19 residues. The CDR3 is CASSQDPSAGGGPYNEQFF. The CDR3 coding sequence is TGCGCCAGCAGCCAAGATCCCTCCGCTGGCGGGGGGCCCTACAATGAGCAGTTCTTC.

This clone was picked up a small number of times. The chain uses TRBV7-3 and TRBJ2-3; D ambiguous. V was trimmed by 5 bases and J by 7 bases, leaving 10 bases between them. The CDR3 contains 12 residues. CDR1 is SGHTA and CDR2 is FQGTGA in the germline V gene. The CDR3 DNA reads as TGTGCCAGCAGCCCAGAAAGAAATACGCAGTATTTT. It is translated as CASSPERNTQYF.

The chain recombines TRBV28 with TRBJ2-1; D is undetermined. This CDR3 contains 12 residues. Deletions cut 2 bases from V and 7 bases from J, with 6 bases between. Germline CDR1 is MDHEN and CDR2 is SYDVKM. CDR3 protein: CASSLGWNEQFF. As DNA, the CDR3 is TGTGCCAGCAGTTTAGGCTGGAATGAGCAGTTCTTC.

This chain uses TRBV6-5 with TRBJ1-1; D is uncertain. This CDR3 region has 13 residues. CDR1 is MNHEY and CDR2 is SVGAGI in the germline V gene. Trimming cost V 10 bases and J 2 bases, with 14 bases left between them. The CDR3 region has the DNA TGTGCCACCCGACTGCTGCGAAACACTGAAGCTTTCTTT. This codes for CATRLLRNTEAFF.

This chain connects TRBV7-3 to TRBJ2-2, with D possibly being TRBD2 (6 bases). V was trimmed by 0 bases and J by 0 bases, leaving 11 bases between them. Germline CDR1 is SGHTA and CDR2 is FQGTGA. The CDR3 consists of 17 residues. The CDR3 is CASSLTYAGPNTGELFF. The CDR3 bases are TGTGCCAGCAGCTTAACGTACGCGGGGCCGAACACCGGGGAGCTGTTTTTT.

The chain joins TRBV5-1 to TRBJ2-7; 9 bases agree with TRBD2. CDR1 and CDR2 from the germline V gene are SGHRS and YFSETQ. The CDR3 totals 14 residues. Trimming cost V 2 bases and J 5 bases; bases outside gene matches: 5. The CDR3 DNA is TGCGCCAGCAGCTTCTCAAGCGGGAGGAACGAGCAGTACTTC. It is translated as CASSFSSGRNEQYF. Filled out from reference TRBV5-1 and TRBJ2-7, the complete variable domain reads KAGVTQTPRYLIKTRGQQVTLSCSPISGHRSVSWYQQTPGQGLQFLFEYFSETQRNKGNFPGRFSGRQFSNSRSEMNVSTLELGDSALYLCASSFSSGRNEQYFGPGTRLTVT.

The chain recombines TRBV4-1 with TRBJ2-3; 7 positions agree with TRBD2. V was pared by 1 base and J by 9 bases, with 10 bases of the junction left unmatched. The V gene's germline CDR1 is MGHRA and CDR2 YSYEKL. The CDR3 covers 15 residues. CDR3: CASSQVERGLVTQYF. CDR3 in DNA: TGCGCCAGCAGCCAAGTGGAGCGGGGCCTGGTGACGCAGTATTTT.

V is TRBV28 and J is TRBJ1-1, with a possible D match to TRBD1 (5 bases). This CDR3 region has 16 residues. The V end lost 7 bases, the J end lost 0 bases, and 18 bases lay between the germline ends. Germline V CDR1 and CDR2: MDHEN, SYDVKM. CDR3 in DNA: TGTGCCAGCAAGGACGGTACTCTGACAGTGAACACTGAAGCTTTCTTT. It codes for CASKDGTLTVNTEAFF.

This chain joins TRBV5-1 and TRBJ2-1; TRBD2 aligns across 12 bases. V shed 4 bases, J shed 6 bases, and the junction held 8 bases outside the gene matches. The CDR3 length is 16 residues. Germline V gene sequence: CDR1 SGHRS, CDR2 YFSETQ. CDR3 protein: CASSPSSSGRANEQFF. DNA for the CDR3: TGCGCCAGCAGCCCTTCTTCTAGCGGGAGGGCCAATGAGCAGTTCTTC.

CDR3 bases: TGTGCCAGCAGAATAAGGACACAGAACACTGAAGCTTTCTTT. It yields the protein CASRIRTQNTEAFF. This rearrangement joins TRBV27 to TRBJ1-1, with D possibly matching TRBD1 (5 bases). V lost 6 bases, J lost 1 base, and 12 bases lay in between. CDR1 is MNHEY and CDR2 is SMNVEV in the germline V gene (reference sequence). CDR3 length: 14 residues.

Only a few counts were recorded for this clone. The rearrangement uses TRBV5-1 and TRBJ2-7, with D possibly TRBD2 on 5 matching bases. The CDR3 contains 12 residues. V was shortened by 0 bases and J by 9 bases, with 10 bases between the two germline ends. Germline lookup yields CDR1 SGHRS and CDR2 YFSETQ. In nucleotides, the CDR3 is TGCGCCAGCAGCTTGGTGGGCAGCGGGCAGTACTTC. Encoded protein: CASSLVGSGQYF.

The gene calls are TRBV28 and TRBJ1-5; D ambiguous. Germline-derived CDR1 and CDR2 are MDHEN and SYDVKM. The CDR3 consists of 14 residues. V was shortened by 3 bases and J by 7 bases, with 13 bases between the two germline ends. The CDR3 is CASSFVGRRQPQHF. The CDR3 DNA reads TGTGCCAGCAGTTTCGTGGGCAGGCGCCAGCCCCAGCATTTT.

The rearrangement links TRBV6-5 to TRBJ2-5; D remains ambiguous. This CDR3 region has 14 residues. V lost 0 bases to trimming and J lost 4 bases, with 9 bases between them. Per germline, CDR1 MNHEY and CDR2 SVGAGI. In DNA, the CDR3 is TGTGCCAGCAGTTACTCGAACAACAGAGAGACCCAGTACTTC. Encoded protein: CASSYSNNRETQYF.

The chain recombines TRBV7-9 with TRBJ2-1; 8 nucleotides match TRBD2. In germline, CDR1 is SEHNR, CDR2 FQNEAQ (reference sequence). This CDR3 contains 15 residues. Losses at the gene ends were 1 base for V and 9 bases for J; bases not matched to a gene: 8. The CDR3 region is CASSLGGLAGGEQFF. In nucleotides, the CDR3 is TGTGCCAGCAGCTTAGGCGGACTAGCTGGAGGTGAGCAGTTCTTC.

This chain connects TRBV19 to TRBJ2-7, with TRBD1 identical over 9 bases. J gave up 1 base and V 3 bases, and 4 bases lay outside the gene matches. The CDR3 totals 15 residues. Germline values: CDR1 LNHDA, CDR2 SQIVND (reference sequence). The CDR3, as DNA: TGTGCCAGTAGTATGGTCGGACAGGGGTCCTACGAGCAGTACTTC. It specifies CASSMVGQGSYEQYF.

The CDR3 here is CASRIDGEQYF. CDR3 DNA: TGTGCCAGCAGGATCGACGGGGAGCAGTACTTC. The chain combines TRBV6-1 with TRBJ2-7; D is unresolved. V was clipped by 6 bases and J by 7 bases, with 10 bases between them. Per the germline V gene, CDR1 is MNHNS and CDR2 is SASEGT. This CDR3 spans 11 amino acids.

The chain employs TRBV10-2 and TRBJ2-3, with 10 nucleotides matching TRBD2. Germline V lookup: CDR1 WSHSY, CDR2 SAAADI. Trimming took 5 bases from V and 1 from J; bases not matched to a gene: 3. CDR3 length: 15 amino acids. The DNA of the CDR3 is TGCGCCAGCAGTCCCGGGACTAGCGGCACAGATACGCAGTATTTT. Its translation is CASSPGTSGTDTQYF.

V and J are TRBV7-2 and TRBJ2-7; the D gene is possibly TRBD1 (6 bases). The germline V gene encodes CDR1 SGHTA and CDR2 FQGNSA. This CDR3 is built from 14 residues. V was shortened by 0 bases and J by 5 bases, with 11 bases between the two germline ends. The CDR3 bases are TGTGCCAGCAGCTTAGCGGGTACAGGGAACGAGCAGTACTTC. The encoded protein is CASSLAGTGNEQYF. The whole variable domain, remainder taken from reference TRBV7-2 and TRBJ2-7, is GAGVSQSPSNKVTEKGKDVELRCDPISGHTALYWYRQSLGQGLEFLIYFQGNSAPDKSGLPSDRFSAERTGGSVSTLTIQRTQQEDSAVYLCASSLAGTGNEQYFGPGTRLTVT.

Details on this clone: The germline gene is not matched at one end of the junction; a read error may be the cause. This chain links TRBV7-9 with TRBJ2-5, with D perhaps matching TRBD2 (5 bases). Germline loops: CDR1 SEHNR, CDR2 FQNEAQ (reference sequence). This CDR3 region has 15 residues. The CDR3 sequence: CSSSASSGFQETQYF. DNA for the CDR3: TGTTCCAGCAGCGCAAGTTCGGGATTCCAAGAGACCCAGTACTTC.

The chain recombines TRBV28 with TRBJ1-4; TRBD1 is a possible D gene (5 bases). The CDR3 has 15 amino acids. In germline, CDR1 is MDHEN, CDR2 SYDVKM. Trimming shortened V by 5 bases and J by 7 bases, and 17 bases separated the two germline ends. The CDR3, as DNA: TGTGCCAGCAGTGCCCTGGGGGGGGGAGGTGAAAAACTGTTTTTT. Residues: CASSALGGGGEKLFF.

The chain has TRBV28 and TRBJ2-7, with 14 bases identical to TRBD2. Germline trimming cut 4 bases from V and 6 bases from J; bases unmatched to any gene: 5. Germline lookup yields CDR1 MDHEN and CDR2 SYDVKM. This CDR3 has 15 residues. This chain's CDR3 is CASSSPGLAGAEQYF. CDR3 bases: TGTGCCAGCAGTTCCCCGGGACTAGCGGGAGCCGAGCAGTACTTC.

The gene calls are TRBV28 and TRBJ1-3; 8 nucleotides match TRBD1. The CDR3 consists of 17 residues. V shed 4 bases and J 2 bases; nucleotides not matched to a gene: 10. CDR1 and CDR2 from the germline V gene are MDHEN and SYDVKM. CDR3 DNA sequence: TGTGCCAGCAGTTCCCGCCGGACAGGGAGGACTGGAAACACCATATATTTT. Translating it yields CASSSRRTGRTGNTIYF. Using reference TRBV28 and TRBJ1-3 for the parts outside the CDR3, the full variable domain is DVKVTQSSRYLVKRTGEKVFLECVQDMDHENMFWYRQDPGLGLRLIYFSYDVKMKEKGDIPEGYSVSREKKERFSLILESASTNQTSMYLCASSSRRTGRTGNTIYFGEGSWLTVV.

The gene calls are TRBV6-5 and TRBJ2-1; the match to TRBD2 covers 7 bases. The CDR3 consists of 14 residues. Looked up from germline, CDR1 is MNHEY and CDR2 is SVGAGI. J lost 4 bases, V lost 6 bases, and 6 bases had no gene match. The CDR3 bases are TGTGCCAGCAGAAGCGGGATGCTATACAATGAGCAGTTCTTC. This codes for CASRSGMLYNEQFF.

The CDR3 reads CASSTGGEQYF. The CDR3 DNA is TGTGCCAGCAGCACAGGGGGCGAGCAGTACTTC. The chain carries TRBV5-4 and TRBJ2-7; 8 bases fit TRBD1. The V and J ends lost 4 bases and 6 bases, in that order; junction bases with no gene match: 0. The CDR3 has 11 amino acids. CDR1 and CDR2 (germline): SGHNT, YYREEE (reference sequence).

This chain joins TRBV5-1 and TRBJ2-1, with D perhaps TRBD2 (6 bases). The V end was cut by 0 bases, the J end by 0 bases, with 10 bases between. The CDR3 consists of 16 residues. CDR1 and CDR2 from the germline V gene are SGHRS and YFSETQ. The CDR3: CASSLAPGSSYNEQFF. CDR3 DNA sequence: TGCGCCAGCAGCTTGGCCCCCGGGAGCTCCTACAATGAGCAGTTCTTC. The full variable domain, with the rest looked up from reference TRBV5-1 and TRBJ2-1, is KAGVTQTPRYLIKTRGQQVTLSCSPISGHRSVSWYQQTPGQGLQFLFEYFSETQRNKGNFPGRFSGRQFSNSRSEMNVSTLELGDSALYLCASSLAPGSSYNEQFFGPGTRLTVL.